This TCR beta chain comes out of a study of shared clonotypes between healthy human individuals (dated by TCRdb to about 2020). For the study in its entirety: Three men and a couple of women, aged 18 to 49 years, made up the cohort. Per donor, three plates each were used for CD4 naive and CD4 memory, two for CD8 naive, and one for CD8 memory. To estimate repertoire size and how much clonotypes are shared between individuals, the study performed deep sequencing of blood TCR repertoires from a few healthy adults. To increase sequencing depth and limit assay-specific biases, TCR repertoire library preparation and sequencing were carried out by different laboratories using diverse techniques. Per donor, leukapheresis produced somewhere between about 0.9 and 9.5 billion PBMCs. What the authors observed across the whole study: Sampling was limited to blood, and TCR repertoires in tissue likely differ from TCR repertoires in blood. Based on pairwise subsampling, the degree of clonotype sharing among donors was expected to be affected by sequencing depth. When a handful of donors were compared, the shared fraction of clonotypes was about 5.4% for naive CD4, roughly 3.3% for naive CD8, more than 2% for memory CD4, and 0.4% for memory CD8. Estimated clonotype richness was generally larger for naive than for memory subsets. Higher generation probabilities were observed for clonotypes shared by all four sorted-subset donors than for non-shared clonotypes. The genetic and exposure-history diversity represented was limited by the small number of donors. Incomplete sequencing was indicated by rarefaction of sorted-subset datasets, despite the large sequencing depth.

Using the deep immunoSEQ assay, multiplex PCR amplified TCR CDR3 regions from genomic DNA. For each cell subset, the extracted genomic DNA was distributed evenly across all wells of several immunoSEQ 96-well plates, and each plate served as one replicate. For sorted subsets, around 0.2 ug of genomic DNA, equivalent to around 31,000 T cell genomes, went into each replicate PCR. Purified libraries were measured with a Qubit 3.0 fluorometer, size-checked on a Bioanalyzer 2100, and measured again with the KAPA Library Quantification kit. Each immunoSEQ 96-well plate was sequenced on its own single-read 150-cycle Illumina NextSeq 550 flow cell. Concerning the study's data processing: Because the immunoSEQ output included only junctional sequences and no quality scores, the filtering could not be the same as the filtering used for full-length reads. To assign V/J genes and CDR3, sequences were annotated against IMGT germline references using PyIR, a Python wrapper for IgBLAST v1.9. Any read was removed if the V/J assignment was weak (E-value above 1e-6), the CDR3 was missing, or the read contained stop codons, out-of-frame junctions, or ambiguous translated residues. V3J clonotypes were defined as sequences sharing the same inferred V gene, J gene, and CDR3 amino acid sequence. To compute the percentage overlap between repertoires, the number of shared unique clonotypes was divided by the size of the smaller repertoire. Three approaches were used to assess repertoire richness: RTK rarefaction, the Chao1 estimator, and Recon v2.1 estimates of unobserved clonotypes. Generation probabilities for all TCRbeta clonotypes obtained by the gDNA method from a handful of donors were computed using OLGA. In its TCRdb copy, this immuneACCESS table keeps in-frame sequences only and misses some clones. Where compared with another copy, unresolved V genes explain less than half of these, and the others have no known cause. V, J and clone size were drawn from that table, and D and trimming were deduced from the DNA. The sample includes some 2,500,000 clones, with under 95% observed a single time. The ten largest make up roughly 0.36% of the sample.

Taken from cysteine to phenylalanine, the CDR3 has 14 residues. Only the CDR3 DNA stays, 42 bases, in frame from base 1. In the germline V gene (reference sequence), CDR1 corresponds to GTSNPN and CDR2 to SVGIG. The germline V and J ends show losses of 5 bases and 2 bases respectively, and no gene match explains 9 bases of the junction. The donors were healthy, HIV-negative adults with no recently reported acute infections or vaccinations. Only Caucasian adults living in Nashville, Tennessee, USA were represented among the donors. CD4+ T cells were enriched through magnetic negative selection, after which naive cells were positively selected on CD45RA and the remaining negative fraction served as the memory subset. After blood collection by leukapheresis, PBMCs were isolated using Ficoll-Histopaque density gradient centrifugation and then cryopreserved in the vapor phase of liquid nitrogen. Analytical flow cytometry was used to check the purity and quantity of every magnetically sorted T cell population. Each sorted fraction had its genomic DNA isolated and then quantified by UV absorbance on a Nanodrop 2000c.

Worth noting for this clone: No antigen is known for it. Base qualities were left out, and no much larger clone turns up one base away.

The clonotype was recovered from a man aged 18 to 29 in good health. Some clones in this sample may be carry-over from other donors' samples. Sequenced sample: naive CD4+ T cells from PBMCs. The cell subset or site label, as the study defines it: CD45RA+ positively selected. This sequence uses TRBV30 and TRBJ2-7; 7 bases in the middle match TRBD2. The CDR3 reads as follows: CAWAPGGSTYEQYF. The nucleotide sequence is TGTGCCTGGGCCCCGGGGGGTTCGACCTACGAGCAGTACTTC.